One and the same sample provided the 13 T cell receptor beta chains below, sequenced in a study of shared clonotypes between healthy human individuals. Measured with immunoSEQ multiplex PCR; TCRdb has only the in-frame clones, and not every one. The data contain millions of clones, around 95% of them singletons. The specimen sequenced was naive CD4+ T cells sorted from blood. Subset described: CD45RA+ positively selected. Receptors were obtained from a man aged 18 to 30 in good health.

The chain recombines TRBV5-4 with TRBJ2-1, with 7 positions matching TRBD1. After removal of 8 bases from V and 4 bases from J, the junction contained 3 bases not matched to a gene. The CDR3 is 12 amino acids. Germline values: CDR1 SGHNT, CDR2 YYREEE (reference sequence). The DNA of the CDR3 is TGTGCCAGTCGGGACAGTTACAATGAGCAGTTCTTC. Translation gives CASRDSYNEQFF.

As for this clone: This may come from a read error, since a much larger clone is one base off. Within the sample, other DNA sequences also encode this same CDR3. The CDR3 protein is CASSLTGNEQFF. Here the CDR3 DNA reads TGTGCCAGCAGCTTGACAGGGAATGAGCAGTTCTTC. The chain is built from TRBV11-2 and TRBJ2-1; 7 bases fit TRBD1. Unmatched junction bases numbered 0, after V lost 3 bases and J lost 7 bases. The germline CDR1 and CDR2 sequences are SGHAT and FQNNGV. This CDR3 has 12 amino acids.

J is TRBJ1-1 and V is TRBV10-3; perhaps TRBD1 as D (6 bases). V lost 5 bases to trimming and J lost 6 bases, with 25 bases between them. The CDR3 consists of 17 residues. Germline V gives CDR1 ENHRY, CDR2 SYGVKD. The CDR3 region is CAISSSGAISPLAEAFF. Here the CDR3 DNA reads TGTGCCATCAGTTCTTCAGGGGCCATAAGCCCATTGGCTGAAGCTTTCTTT.

The CDR3 is CASSGTGTQETQYF. The CDR3 DNA sequence: TGTGCCAGCAGCGGGACAGGGACTCAAGAGACCCAGTACTTC. The chain joins TRBV5-8 to TRBJ2-5, with TRBD1 matching over 9 bases. V trimming: 4 bases; J trimming: 2 bases; junction bases outside the gene matches: 3. Looked up from germline, CDR1 is SGHTS and CDR2 is YDEGEE. The CDR3 has 14 amino acids.

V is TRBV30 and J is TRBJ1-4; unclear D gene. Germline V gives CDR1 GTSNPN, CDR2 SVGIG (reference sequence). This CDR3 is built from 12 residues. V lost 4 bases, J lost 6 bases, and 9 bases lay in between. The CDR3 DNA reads TGTGCCTGGAAGAGGGATGATGAAAAACTGTTTTTT. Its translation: CAWKRDDEKLFF.

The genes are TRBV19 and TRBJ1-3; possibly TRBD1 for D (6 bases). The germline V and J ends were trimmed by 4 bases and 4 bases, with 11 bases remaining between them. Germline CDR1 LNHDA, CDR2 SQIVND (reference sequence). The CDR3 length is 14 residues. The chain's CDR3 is CASSTGTPGNTIYF. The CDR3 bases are TGTGCCAGTAGTACTGGGACACCCGGAAACACCATATATTTT.

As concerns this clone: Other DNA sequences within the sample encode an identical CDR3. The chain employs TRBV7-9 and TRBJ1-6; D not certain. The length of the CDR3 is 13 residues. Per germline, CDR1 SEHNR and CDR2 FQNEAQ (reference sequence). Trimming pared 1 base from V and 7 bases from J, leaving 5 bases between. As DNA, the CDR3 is TGTGCCAGCAGCTTAGATTCGAATTCACCCCTCCACTTT. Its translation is CASSLDSNSPLHF.

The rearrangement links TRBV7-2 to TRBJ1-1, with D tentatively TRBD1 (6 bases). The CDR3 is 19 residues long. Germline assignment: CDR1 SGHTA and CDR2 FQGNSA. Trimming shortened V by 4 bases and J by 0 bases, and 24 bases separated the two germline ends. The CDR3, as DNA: TGTGCCAGCAGCTCCCGGAGATCGGTGGCAGGGGCCATGAACACTGAAGCTTTCTTT. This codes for CASSSRRSVAGAMNTEAFF. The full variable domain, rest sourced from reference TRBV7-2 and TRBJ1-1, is GAGVSQSPSNKVTEKGKDVELRCDPISGHTALYWYRQSLGQGLEFLIYFQGNSAPDKSGLPSDRFSAERTGGSVSTLTIQRTQQEDSAVYLCASSSRRSVAGAMNTEAFFGQGTRLTVV.

The CDR3 is CASSPRRAAGEKLFF. CDR3 DNA sequence: TGTGCCAGCAGCCCCAGACGGGCGGCAGGTGAAAAACTGTTTTTT. The chain combines TRBV14 with TRBJ1-4; D call uncertain. The CDR3 loop spans 15 amino acids. The V gene lost 4 bases and the J gene lost 7 bases, with 16 bases spanning the gap. The germline gives CDR1 SGHDN, CDR2 FVKESK.

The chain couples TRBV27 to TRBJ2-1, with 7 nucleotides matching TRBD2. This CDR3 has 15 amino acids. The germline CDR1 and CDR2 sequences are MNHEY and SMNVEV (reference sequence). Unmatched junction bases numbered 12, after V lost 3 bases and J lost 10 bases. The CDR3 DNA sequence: TGTGCCAGCAGTTTGTCCGGGACTACTAGTCTGGAGCAGTTCTTC. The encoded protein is CASSLSGTTSLEQFF.

The CDR3 DNA follows: TGTGCCAGTAGTATAGATGGAGCGGGAGGGCCCCGGAATGAGCAGTTCTTC. Translating it yields CASSIDGAGGPRNEQFF. The gene calls are TRBV19 and TRBJ2-1; 10 bases agree with TRBD2. The CDR3 loop spans 17 amino acids. V was clipped by 0 bases and J by 7 bases; unmatched bases: 9. The V gene's germline CDR1 is LNHDA and CDR2 SQIVND (reference sequence).

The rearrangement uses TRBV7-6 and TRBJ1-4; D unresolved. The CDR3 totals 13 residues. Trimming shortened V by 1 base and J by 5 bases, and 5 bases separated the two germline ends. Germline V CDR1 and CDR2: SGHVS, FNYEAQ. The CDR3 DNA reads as TGTGCCAGCAGCTTAGTTTTCAATGAAAAACTGTTTTTT. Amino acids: CASSLVFNEKLFF.

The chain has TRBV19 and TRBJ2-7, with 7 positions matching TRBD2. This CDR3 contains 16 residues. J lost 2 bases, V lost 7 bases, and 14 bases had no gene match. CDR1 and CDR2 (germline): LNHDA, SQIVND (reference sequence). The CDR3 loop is CASTTRGLEGPYEQYF. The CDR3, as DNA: TGTGCCAGTACCACCCGAGGACTAGAGGGACCCTACGAGCAGTACTTC.